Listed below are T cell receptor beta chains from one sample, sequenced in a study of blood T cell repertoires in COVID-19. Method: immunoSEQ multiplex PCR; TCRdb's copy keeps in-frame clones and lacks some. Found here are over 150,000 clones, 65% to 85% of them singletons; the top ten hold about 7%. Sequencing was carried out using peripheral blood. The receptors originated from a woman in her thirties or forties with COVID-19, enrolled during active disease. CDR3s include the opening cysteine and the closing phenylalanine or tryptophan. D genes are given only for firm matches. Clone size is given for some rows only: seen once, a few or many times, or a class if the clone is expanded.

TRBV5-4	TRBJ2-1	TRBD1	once	CASSSDRVYEQFF	TGTGCCAGCAGCTCTGACAGGGTATATGAGCAGTTCTTC
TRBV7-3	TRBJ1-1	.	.	CASRPQGNTEAFF	TGTGCCAGCAGGCCACAGGGGAACACTGAAGCTTTCTTT
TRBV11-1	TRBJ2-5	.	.	CASSSSGSVREETQYF	TGTGCCAGCAGCTCTTCAGGGTCAGTTAGAGAAGAGACCCAGTACTTC
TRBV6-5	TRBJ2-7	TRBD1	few	CASKGTGAYEQYF	TGTGCCAGCAAGGGGACAGGGGCCTACGAGCAGTACTTC
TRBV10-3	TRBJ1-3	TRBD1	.	CAISAERTRDRALVSGNTIYF	TGTGCCATCAGTGCAGAAAGAACCCGGGACAGGGCTCTAGTGTCTGGAAACACCATATATTTT
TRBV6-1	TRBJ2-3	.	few	CASSEAPGNVVQVDTQYF	TGTGCCAGCAGTGAAGCTCCAGGGAACGTAGTTCAGGTAGATACGCAGTATTTT
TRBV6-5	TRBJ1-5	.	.	CASSYSGRDNQPQHF	TGTGCCAGCAGTTACTCAGGGAGGGACAATCAGCCCCAGCATTTT
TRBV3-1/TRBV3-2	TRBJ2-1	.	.	CASSQVDLSEQFF	TGTGCCAGCAGCCAGGTAGACTTAAGTGAGCAGTTCTTC
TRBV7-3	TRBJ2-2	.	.	CASSPTQTNTGELFF	TGTGCCAGCAGCCCGACACAGACCAACACCGGGGAGCTGTTTTTT
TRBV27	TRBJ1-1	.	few	CASANRATEAFF	TGTGCCTCAGCCAACAGGGCGACTGAAGCTTTCTTT
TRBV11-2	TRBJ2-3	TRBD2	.	CASSLGPGLAGSPSTQYF	TGTGCCAGCAGCTTGGGACCGGGACTAGCAGGCTCCCCCTCTACGCAGTATTTT
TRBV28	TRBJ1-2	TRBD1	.	CASSLRQGESYGYTF	TGTGCCAGCAGTTTACGACAGGGGGAGAGCTATGGCTACACCTTC
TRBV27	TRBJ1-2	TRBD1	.	CASSLYGWGDSYGYTF	TGTGCCAGCAGTTTATATGGTTGGGGGGACAGCTATGGCTACACCTTC
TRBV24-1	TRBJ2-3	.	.	CATSDPNFSVGTDTQYF	TGTGCCACCAGTGATCCTAATTTTTCCGTCGGCACAGATACGCAGTATTTT
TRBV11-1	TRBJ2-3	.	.	CASSLQGTDTQYF	TGTGCCAGCAGCTTACAGGGCACAGATACGCAGTATTTT
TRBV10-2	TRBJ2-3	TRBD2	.	CASRRTSGGRTDTQYF	TGCGCCAGCAGGAGGACTAGCGGGGGCCGCACAGATACGCAGTATTTT
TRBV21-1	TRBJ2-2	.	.	CASSKKQVNTGELFF	TGTGCCAGCAGCAAAAAGCAGGTGAACACCGGGGAGCTGTTTTTT
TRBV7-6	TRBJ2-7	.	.	CASSHHLRGIYEQYF	TGTGCCAGCAGCCATCATCTCCGGGGGATCTACGAGCAGTACTTC
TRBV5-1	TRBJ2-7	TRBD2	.	CASSLVPSGSGRVIEQYF	TGCGCCAGCAGCTTGGTTCCTAGCGGGAGTGGCCGGGTTATTGAGCAGTACTTC
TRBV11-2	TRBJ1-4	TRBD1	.	CASSFTSRTGREKLFF	TGTGCCAGCAGCTTCACTTCCAGGACAGGACGGGAAAAACTGTTTTTT
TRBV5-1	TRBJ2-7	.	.	CASSPAPPGRPYEQYF	TGCGCCAGCAGCCCTGCCCCCCCCGGTCGCCCCTACGAGCAGTACTTC
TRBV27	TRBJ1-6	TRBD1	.	CASSLSRGTGGSPLHF	TGTGCCAGCAGTTTATCCCGCGGGACAGGGGGATCACCCCTCCACTTT
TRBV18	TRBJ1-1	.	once	CASTRTEKDYAFF	TGTGCCAGCACACGGACAGAAAAGGATTATGCTTTCTTT
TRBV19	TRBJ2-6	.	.	CASSTPGAGANVLTF	TGTGCCAGTAGTACCCCAGGGGCTGGGGCCAACGTCCTGACTTTC
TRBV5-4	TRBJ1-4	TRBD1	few	CASSAQGATNEKLFF	TGTGCCAGCAGCGCCCAGGGGGCAACTAATGAAAAACTGTTTTTT
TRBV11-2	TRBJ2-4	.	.	CASSQGLPEDIQYF	TGTGCCAGCAGCCAGGGACTCCCCGAGGACATTCAGTACTTC
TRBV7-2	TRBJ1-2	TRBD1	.	CASSRDSSNYGYTF	TGTGCCAGCAGCCGGGACAGCTCTAACTATGGCTACACCTTC
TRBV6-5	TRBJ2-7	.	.	CASTPGSSYEQYF	TGTGCCAGCACCCCAGGGTCCTCCTACGAGCAGTACTTC
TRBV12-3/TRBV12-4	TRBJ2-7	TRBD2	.	CASGTSGGNEQYF	TGTGCCAGCGGGACTAGCGGGGGAAACGAGCAGTACTTC
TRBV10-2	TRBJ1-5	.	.	CASSVGDQPQHF	TGCGCCAGCAGTGTGGGAGATCAGCCCCAGCATTTT
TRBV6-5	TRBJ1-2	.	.	CASSYIGNYGYTF	TGTGCCAGCAGTTATATCGGGAACTATGGCTACACCTTC
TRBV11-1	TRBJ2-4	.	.	CASSTGKGGTKNIQYF	TGTGCCAGCAGCACCGGAAAGGGGGGGACCAAAAACATTCAGTACTTC
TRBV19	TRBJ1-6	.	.	CASDDRSSYNSPLHF	TGTGCCAGCGACGACAGGAGCTCCTATAATTCACCCCTCCACTTT
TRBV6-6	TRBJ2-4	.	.	CASTDRTKNIQYF	TGTGCCAGCACGGACAGAACCAAAAACATTCAGTACTTC
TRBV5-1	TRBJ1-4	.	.	CASSLAGIFNEKLFF	TGCGCCAGCAGCTTGGCCGGGATTTTTAATGAAAAACTGTTTTTT
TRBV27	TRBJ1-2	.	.	CASSLNRDYYGYTF	TGTGCCAGCAGTTTAAACAGGGATTACTATGGCTACACCTTC
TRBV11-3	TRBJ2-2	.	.	CASEAGITGELFF	TGTGCCAGCGAGGCGGGGATCACCGGGGAGCTGTTTTTT
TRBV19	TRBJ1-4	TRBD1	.	CASSMNYRDRGTATNEKLFF	TGTGCCAGTAGTATGAACTACCGGGACAGGGGAACCGCAACTAATGAAAAACTGTTTTTT
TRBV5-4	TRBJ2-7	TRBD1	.	CASSPAGTGLYEQYF	TGTGCCAGCAGCCCCGCCGGGACAGGGCTTTACGAGCAGTACTTC
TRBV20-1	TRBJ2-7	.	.	CSAMTTGEQYF	TGCAGTGCTATGACGACCGGGGAGCAGTACTTC
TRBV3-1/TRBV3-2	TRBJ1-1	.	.	CASSQDQHLNTEAFF	TGTGCCAGCAGCCAAGATCAACATCTGAACACTGAAGCTTTCTTT
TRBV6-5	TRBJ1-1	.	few	CASLGVSAEAFF	TGTGCCAGCCTCGGGGTATCTGCTGAAGCTTTCTTT
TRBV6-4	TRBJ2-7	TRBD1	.	CASIPSRLGQGATYEQYF	TGTGCCAGCATACCATCCCGCCTGGGACAGGGGGCAACCTACGAGCAGTACTTC
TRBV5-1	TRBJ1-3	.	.	CASSAGREGSGNTIYF	TGCGCCAGCAGCGCTGGGCGGGAAGGCTCTGGAAACACCATATATTTT
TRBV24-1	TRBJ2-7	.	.	CATSEGEGSGYEQYF	TGTGCCACCAGTGAGGGCGAAGGGAGTGGCTACGAGCAGTACTTC
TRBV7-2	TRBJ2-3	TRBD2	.	CASSLMGGTSTDTQYF	TGTGCCAGCAGCTTAATGGGGGGGACTAGCACAGATACGCAGTATTTT
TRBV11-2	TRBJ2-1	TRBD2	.	CASIGTSDNEQFF	TGTGCCAGCATCGGGACTAGCGACAATGAGCAGTTCTTC
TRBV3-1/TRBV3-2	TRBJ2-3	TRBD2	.	CASSHSPTSGGTDTQYF	TGTGCCAGCAGCCATAGCCCAACTAGCGGGGGGACAGATACGCAGTATTTT
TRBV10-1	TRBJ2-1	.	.	CASSLRGSYNEQFF	TGCGCCAGCTCCCTTCGGGGGTCTTACAATGAGCAGTTCTTC
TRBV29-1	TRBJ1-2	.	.	CSVEVSREGGYTF	TGCAGCGTTGAAGTGAGCAGGGAGGGTGGCTACACCTTC
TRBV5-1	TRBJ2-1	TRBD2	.	CASSHGLAGGRNEQFF	TGCGCCAGCAGCCACGGCCTAGCGGGAGGGAGGAATGAGCAGTTCTTC
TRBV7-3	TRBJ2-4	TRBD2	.	CASSPGLVGYQYF	TGTGCCAGCAGCCCGGGACTAGTAGGTTATCAGTACTTC
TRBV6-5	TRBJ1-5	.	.	CASTRGYRQPQHF	TGTGCCAGCACTAGGGGTTACAGACAGCCCCAGCATTTT
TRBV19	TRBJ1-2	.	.	CASSPRAARGGYTF	TGTGCCAGTAGTCCTCGAGCCGCCCGGGGTGGCTACACCTTC
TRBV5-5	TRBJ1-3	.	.	CASSHKGSGNTIYF	TGTGCCAGCAGCCACAAGGGGTCTGGAAACACCATATATTTT
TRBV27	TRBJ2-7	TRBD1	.	CASSPKTGGSYEQYF	TGTGCCAGCAGTCCAAAGACAGGGGGGAGCTACGAGCAGTACTTC
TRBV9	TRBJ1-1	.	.	CASSVEGRSNTEAFF	TGTGCCAGCAGCGTAGAAGGCAGGTCCAACACTGAAGCTTTCTTT